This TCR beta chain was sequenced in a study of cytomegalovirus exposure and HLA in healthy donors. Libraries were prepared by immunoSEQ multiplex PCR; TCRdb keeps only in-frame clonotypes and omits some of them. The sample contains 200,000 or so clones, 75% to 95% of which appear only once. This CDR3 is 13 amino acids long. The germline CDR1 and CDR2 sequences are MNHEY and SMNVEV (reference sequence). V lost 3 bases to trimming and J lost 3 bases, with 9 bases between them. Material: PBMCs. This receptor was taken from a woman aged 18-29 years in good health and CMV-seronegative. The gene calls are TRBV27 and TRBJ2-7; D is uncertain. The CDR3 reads CASSFVGSYEQYF. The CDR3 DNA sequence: TGTGCCAGCAGTTTTGTGGGCAGCTACGAGCAGTACTTC.